The source of this TCR beta chain is a study of a mutant IDH1 vaccine in newly diagnosed glioma. Study-wide background: The treated group averaged roughly 40 years old and was roughly 60% male, approximately 38% female. It was radiotherapy, temozolomide, or both that patients received previously, with most receiving both.

Germline loops: CDR1 SGHDT, CDR2 YYEEEE. V lost 0 bases to trimming and J lost 5 bases; unmatched junction nucleotides: 4. The CDR3 spans 14 residues. This clone was picked up one time. The antigen is not known. Time point noted: week 47, end of study. With topical imiquimod, each dose of the vaccine consisted of 300 ug of mutant IDH1 20-mer peptide. The assay was immunoSEQ multiplex PCR, and TCRdb's table has in-frame clones only and misses some. This table holds about 56,000 clones, roughly 87% found once. The starting material was PBMCs, obtained from a glioma patient whose treatment included an IDH1 peptide vaccine. V gene TRBV5-6 combines with J gene TRBJ1-1; 7 nucleotides line up with TRBD1. The sequence derives from a woman in her forties or fifties with glioma. The CDR3 DNA reads as TGTGCCAGCAGCTTGGGCAGGGGGGGAACTGAAGCTTTCTTT. This sequence encodes CASSLGRGGTEAFF.